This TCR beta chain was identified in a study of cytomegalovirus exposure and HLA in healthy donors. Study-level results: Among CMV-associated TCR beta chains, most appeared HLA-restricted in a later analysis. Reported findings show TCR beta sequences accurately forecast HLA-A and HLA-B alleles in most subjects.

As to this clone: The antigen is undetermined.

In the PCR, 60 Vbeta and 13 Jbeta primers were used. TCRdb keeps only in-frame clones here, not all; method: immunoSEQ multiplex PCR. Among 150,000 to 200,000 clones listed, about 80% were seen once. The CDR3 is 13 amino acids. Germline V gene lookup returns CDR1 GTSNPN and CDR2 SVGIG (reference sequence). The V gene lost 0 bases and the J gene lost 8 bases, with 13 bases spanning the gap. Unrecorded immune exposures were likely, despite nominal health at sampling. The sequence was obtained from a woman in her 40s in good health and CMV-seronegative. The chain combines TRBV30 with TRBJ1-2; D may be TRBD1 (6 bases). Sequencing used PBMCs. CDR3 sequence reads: CAWSVRPDSGYTF. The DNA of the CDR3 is TGTGCCTGGAGTGTACGCCCGGACAGCGGCTACACCTTC.